This T cell receptor (beta chain) is drawn from a study of T cell responses to AZD1222 COVID-19 vaccine (dated by TCRdb to the early 2020s). Study-level background: A total of about 240 trial participants underwent TCR sequencing, of whom approximately 210 received two doses of AZD1222 and approximately 25 received two doses of the MenACWY control vaccine. Trial participants were enrolled into age subgroups of 18-55, 56-69 and 70-plus years, which contained about 150, 28 and 57 TCR-sequenced participants, respectively. Paper-wide results and their limitations: Vaccine-associated CD4 TCRs spanned the whole spike protein, with dominant responses in regions 160-218 and 743-854. Because no day 14 peak-response samples were available, the repertoires could be characterized only after the peak T cell response. In the small 56-69-year group, the increase in depth fell short of significance, most likely because of low power. Epitopes outside the regions mutated in the B.1.351 and B.1.1.7 variants were reportedly recognized by nearly half of the unique spike-specific TCRs. After two AZD1222 doses, both the breadth and the depth of spike-specific TCRs were significantly higher than at day 0 and than in MenACWY recipients. Most participants were white British and females outnumbered males, and the authors suggested that clonal diversity may have been underestimated. Conclusions about previously exposed vaccinees are limited, since just a handful of AZD1222 recipients were seropositive for SARS-CoV-2 at baseline.

V was cut back by 3 bases and J by 1 base, leaving a gap of 9 bases between them. Looking up the germline V gene yields CDR1 SGHAT and CDR2 FQNNGV. Including cysteine and phenylalanine, the CDR3 has 14 amino acids. Here the CDR3 DNA is all that survives: 42 bases in frame from base 1. The CDR3 regions of human TCRbeta chains were analyzed by immunosequencing. Under the source paper's analysis protocol: Repertoire TCRs were matched against a reference library of SARS-CoV-2-specific TCRs generated with the MIRA antigen-specificity platform. Breadth was defined as the fraction of unique TCRs that were SARS-CoV-2-associated, and depth was defined as the fraction of total T cells that were SARS-CoV-2-associated. Using the MIRA data, each spike-specific TCR was mapped to the spike region that the TCR reacts to and placed in a CD4 or CD8 class. Log10-transformed breadth and depth values were compared by one-way ANOVA with Sidak's multiple comparisons tests. The clones in this table, taken by TCRdb from immuneACCESS, are in-frame only. Not every clone is retained; where verified, under half of the shortfall comes from an unresolved V gene, and the cause of the rest is unknown. The DNA was the basis for D and trimming; V, J and clone size are from that table. This sample has about 200,000 clones in its table, and 80% to 95% of those were observed once. The ten largest clonotypes hold about 3.5% of the sample.

The time point tag for this specimen amounts to: about 28 days (+/-7) after the second vaccine dose. Because spike-specific TCR depth and breadth did not differ between the two schedules, AZD1222 recipients who got a second dose at roughly 4 weeks were pooled with those who got a second dose at roughly 12 weeks. The vaccinee samples were drawn from two UK trials, COV001 and COV002, one of which was a single-blind randomized controlled phase 2/3 trial testing AZD1222 (ChAdOx1 nCoV-19) in healthy adults. For TCRbeta chain sequencing, PBMC samples from trial participants were taken at day 0 and at day 28 after the second dose. On this clone itself: It lacks a known antigen. No per-base quality is available; no much larger clone lies one base away.

The rearrangement joined TRBV11-2 to TRBJ1-1; the D segment cannot be called with confidence. The clonotype was recovered from an adult who received the AZD1222 COVID-19 vaccine. The source material was peripheral blood, sampled 28 days after the second AZD1222 dose. The DNA reads TGTGCCAGCAGCTTTGTCCCAGCGAACACTGAAGCTTTCTTT. It specifies CASSFVPANTEAFF.